Shown below are 20 T cell receptor beta chains from a single sample sequenced in a study of identical twins. MiXCR, run by TCRdb on the 5' RACE reads, gives a single entry per CDR3 protein. The repertoire includes approximately 1.8 million distinct CDR3 sequences, 25% to 35% of them detected once, and over 0.25% sits in the top ten. Sequenced sample: cord blood. The receptors derive from a newborn girl in good health.

The V and J genes are TRBV9 and TRBJ2-7; 11 positions match TRBD2. Per the germline V gene, CDR1 is SGDLS and CDR2 is YYNGEE. Trimming removed 0 bases from V and 7 bases from J; junction bases left unmatched: 6. This CDR3 region has 15 residues. The CDR3 region is CASSVASGRFNEQYF. Here the CDR3 DNA reads TGTGCCAGCAGCGTAGCTAGCGGGAGGTTCAATGAGCAGTACTTC.

This chain connects TRBV7-2 to TRBJ2-1, with D perhaps matching TRBD1 or TRBD2 (6 bases each). The CDR3 is made up of 15 amino acids. In germline, CDR1 is SGHTA, CDR2 FQGNSA. The V and J ends lost 2 bases and 4 bases respectively, with 12 bases between them. The CDR3 nucleotides read TGTGCCAGCAGCTTAAGGGGGGCAGGTTACAATGAGCAGTTCTTC. It translates to CASSLRGAGYNEQFF. The full variable domain, with the rest looked up from reference TRBV7-2 and TRBJ2-1, is GAGVSQSPSNKVTEKGKDVELRCDPISGHTALYWYRQSLGQGLEFLIYFQGNSAPDKSGLPSDRFSAERTGGSVSTLTIQRTQQEDSAVYLCASSLRGAGYNEQFFGPGTRLTVL.

The chain couples TRBV5-1 to TRBJ2-1; D unclear. Trimming removed 5 bases at V and 5 bases at J, with 14 bases between. The CDR3 runs 14 residues. Looked up from germline, CDR1 is SGHRS and CDR2 is YFSETQ. The CDR3 DNA sequence: TGCGCCAGCAGTCCCCTGCTTCCCAACAATGAGCAGTTCTTC. It specifies CASSPLLPNNEQFF.

This rearrangement joins TRBV28 to TRBJ2-7, with D perhaps matching TRBD1 (6 bases). Trimming pared 4 bases from V and 7 bases from J, leaving 14 bases between. The CDR3 sequence is 13 residues long. The germline gives CDR1 MDHEN, CDR2 SYDVKM. The CDR3 reads CASSSQGHNEQYF. The CDR3 bases are TGTGCCAGCAGTTCTCAGGGACACAATGAGCAGTACTTC.

This clonotype was counted a single time. This chain uses TRBV20-1 with TRBJ2-3; TRBD2 agrees at 8 bases. The length of the CDR3 is 15 residues. Germline lookup yields CDR1 DFQATT and CDR2 SNEGSKA (reference sequence). V lost 6 bases to trimming and J lost 1 base; unmatched junction nucleotides: 9. DNA of the CDR3: TGCAGTGCCTCTGGGACTAGGCAAGGCACAGATACGCAGTATTTT. Protein sequence: CSASGTRQGTDTQYF.

In its sample, this clonotype was seen a few times. In DNA form, the CDR3 reads TGTGCCAGTACCACCCGGGGGACAGTCCCTGAAGCTTTCTTT. Protein: CASTTRGTVPEAFF. V is TRBV19 and J is TRBJ1-1; 7 positions agree with TRBD1. The germline V gene encodes CDR1 LNHDA and CDR2 SQIVND (reference sequence). This CDR3 is 14 amino acids long. Trimming cost V 7 bases and J 6 bases; bases outside gene matches: 11.

There are many counts of this clonotype. This sequence joins TRBV20-1 and TRBJ2-1; perhaps TRBD2 as D (5 bases). V lost 5 bases, J lost 3 bases, and 20 bases lay in between. The CDR3 length is 16 residues. From germline, CDR1 is DFQATT and CDR2 SNEGSKA (reference sequence). The CDR3 DNA reads as TGCAGTGCTCTTTTACGTTCCGGGATTCTCTACAATGAGCAGTTCTTC. Protein sequence: CSALLRSGILYNEQFF.

CDR3 coding DNA: TGTGCCAGCAGGGGACAGGGAGTCAACATTCAGTACTTC. Its protein is CASRGQGVNIQYF. The rearrangement uses TRBV27 and TRBJ2-7; 9 nucleotides agree with TRBD1. The DNA end lines up better with TRBJ2-4; the J call may be wrong. From germline, CDR1 is MNHEY and CDR2 SMNVEV (reference sequence). The length of the CDR3 is 13 residues.

J is TRBJ1-2 and V is TRBV5-1, with unresolved D. CDR1 SGHRS and CDR2 YFSETQ come from the germline V gene. V gave up 2 bases and J gave up 6 bases, with 8 bases separating them. CDR3 length: 12 amino acids. This chain's CDR3 is CASSLQSDGYTF. CDR3 bases: TGCGCCAGCAGCTTACAGTCGGATGGCTACACCTTC.

The chain joins TRBV3-1 to TRBJ2-1; weak D call: TRBD2 (5 bases). The germline CDR1 and CDR2 sequences are LGHDT and YNNKEL (reference sequence). Deletions cut 6 bases from V and 7 bases from J, with 19 bases between. This CDR3 is 15 amino acids long. The CDR3 DNA sequence: TGTGCCAGCAGGCGAACGGGAACCTTAGGGAATGAGCAGTTCTTC. This encodes CASRRTGTLGNEQFF.

V usage is TRBV20-1 and J usage is TRBJ1-1; D might be TRBD1 (6 bases). Germline assignment: CDR1 DFQATT and CDR2 SNEGSKA (reference sequence). Trimming left V 3 bases short and J 0 bases short, with 8 bases between. The CDR3 runs to 13 residues. The chain's CDR3 is CSASGGLNTEAFF. As DNA, the CDR3 is TGCAGTGCTAGTGGGGGCCTGAACACTGAAGCTTTCTTT.

V and J are TRBV5-8 and TRBJ2-2; no reliable D call. V was trimmed by 0 bases and J by 0 bases, leaving 6 bases between them. Germline-derived CDR1 and CDR2 are SGHTS and YDEGEE. CDR3 length: 15 residues. CDR3 DNA sequence: TGTGCCAGCAGCTTGGGTGCATCGAACACCGGGGAGCTGTTTTTT. This codes for CASSLGASNTGELFF. Combining the CDR3 with reference TRBV5-8 and TRBJ2-2 gives the whole variable domain EAGVTQSPTHLIKTRGQQATLRCSPISGHTSVYWYQQALGLGLQFLLWYDEGEERNRGNFPPRFSGRQFPNYSSELNVNALELEDSALYLCASSLGASNTGELFFGEGSRLTVL.

There are a few counts of this clonotype. Here the CDR3 DNA reads TGCAGTGTAGACCAGGGGCAGCCACCAGATACGCAGTATTTT. It encodes CSVDQGQPPDTQYF. The V and J genes are TRBV20-1 and TRBJ2-3; D might be TRBD1 (6 bases). The CDR3 has 14 residues. The germline V gene has CDR1 DFQATT and CDR2 SNEGSKA (reference sequence). V lost 7 bases to trimming and J lost 4 bases, with 18 bases between them.

This clonotype was observed a few times. The chain carries TRBV11-2 and TRBJ2-7; the D gene is possibly TRBD2 (7 bases). CDR1 and CDR2 (germline): SGHAT, FQNNGV. V lost 5 bases, J lost 2 bases, and 16 bases lay in between. The CDR3 is 15 amino acids. CDR3 residues: CASSPGGAGAYEQYF. Here the CDR3 DNA reads TGTGCCAGCAGCCCTGGGGGGGCTGGGGCCTACGAGCAGTACTTC. Full variable domain (missing parts from reference TRBV11-2 and TRBJ2-7): EAGVAQSPRYKIIEKRQSVAFWCNPISGHATLYWYQQILGQGPKLLIQFQNNGVVDDSQLPKDRFSAERLKGVDSTLKIQPAKLEDSAVYLCASSPGGAGAYEQYFGPGTRLTVT.

The chain recombines TRBV28 with TRBJ1-5; perhaps TRBD1 as D (6 bases). V lost 3 bases and J 4 bases, leaving 19 bases between the germline ends. This CDR3 comprises 17 residues. CDR1 and CDR2 from the germline V gene are MDHEN and SYDVKM. Written as DNA, the CDR3 is TGTGCCAGCAGTTTCGTATGGGACACTCCGGGTAATCAGCCCCAGCATTTT. Its protein product is CASSFVWDTPGNQPQHF.

This clonotype has just a few counts. The CDR3 nucleotides read TGTGCCCTCGGGAGAACGGCCTACAATGAGCAGTTCTTC. Its translation: CALGRTAYNEQFF. This chain uses TRBV6-6 with TRBJ2-1; D might be TRBD2 (6 bases). Trimming removed 11 bases from V and 2 bases from J, with 13 bases in between. Germline CDR1 MNHNY, CDR2 SVGAGI (reference sequence). The CDR3 runs to 13 residues.

This clonotype was seen more than once but under ten times. This rearrangement joins TRBV19 to TRBJ1-2; D uncertain. V lost 3 bases and J 3 bases, leaving 11 bases between the germline ends. There are 14 residues in the CDR3. Germline V gene sequence: CDR1 LNHDA, CDR2 SQIVND (reference sequence). The CDR3 sequence: CASSILENHYGYTF. The CDR3 nucleotides are TGTGCCAGTAGTATTTTAGAGAATCACTATGGCTACACCTTC.

The rearrangement links TRBV21-1 to TRBJ2-3; the D call TRBD1 from the table was never checked on the DNA. TRBV21-1 has pseudogene status. The CDR3 length is 16 residues. This chain's CDR3 is CASNMGTGGFTDTQYF. The DNA for the CDR3 is TGTGCCAGCAACATGGGGACAGGAGGCTTCACAGATACGCAGTATTTT.

The chain is built from TRBV7-2 and TRBJ2-3; D is undetermined. This CDR3 region has 15 residues. Germline-derived CDR1 and CDR2 are SGHTA and FQGNSA. V dropped 2 bases and J dropped 0 bases, with 9 bases sitting between them. The CDR3 region has the DNA TGTGCCAGCAGCTTATCTATCGCTAGCACAGATACGCAGTATTTT. Protein sequence: CASSLSIASTDTQYF.

The genes are TRBV7-2 and TRBJ2-2, with D possibly TRBD2 on 6 matching bases. The CDR3 loop spans 15 amino acids. V gave up 2 bases and J gave up 7 bases, with 14 bases separating them. Per the germline V gene, CDR1 is SGHTA and CDR2 is FQGNSA. DNA for the CDR3: TGTGCCAGCAGCTTACTGCGGGGCTCTGGCGGGGAGCTGTTTTTT. Its protein is CASSLLRGSGGELFF.